This T cell receptor (beta chain) was obtained from a study of CD8+ T cells in alopecia areata. Study-wide context: In an open-label trial, patients got 5 to 10 mg tofacitinib twice daily. Study results and limitations: Lesional scalp, especially alopecia totalis/universalis, showed higher clonality than normal scalp.

The length of the CDR3 is 12 residues. The V and J ends lost 7 bases and 5 bases respectively, with 11 bases between them. Germline lookup yields CDR1 SNHLY and CDR2 FYNNEI. RNA, once extracted, was reverse transcribed into cDNA for use as the sequencing template. TCRdb's copy holds only in-frame clones and misses some; the assay was immunoSEQ multiplex PCR. This sample has roughly 120,000 clones, with roughly two fifths found just once. Notes on this clone: Its target is not known.

Material: CD4+ T cells sorted from blood. This TCR was recovered from a human donor with alopecia areata. This chain connects TRBV2 to TRBJ2-5; D might be TRBD1 (6 bases). The CDR3: CASNRESETQYF. The CDR3 DNA reads TGTGCCAGCAACAGGGAATCGGAGACCCAGTACTTC.